The 8 T cell receptor beta chains presented below share a single source sample, sequenced in a study of blood T cell repertoires in COVID-19. The method was immunoSEQ multiplex PCR; TCRdb's version includes in-frame clones alone and lacks a portion of them. Found here are fewer than 350,000 clones, roughly 88% of them singletons; the top ten hold just under 9.5%. The sequenced sample was peripheral blood. These receptors came from a man aged 18 to 29 with active or convalescent COVID-19.

The genes are TRBV4-3 and TRBJ1-1, with D possibly TRBD1 on 6 matching bases. The V and J ends lost 3 bases and 3 bases respectively, with 11 bases between them. The CDR3 extends over 14 amino acids. Germline values: CDR1 LGHNA, CDR2 YSLEER. CDR3: CASSHHTGYTEAFF. CDR3 DNA: TGCGCCAGCAGCCACCATACAGGGTACACTGAAGCTTTCTTT.

The chain employs TRBV24-1 and TRBJ2-1; D perhaps matches TRBD2 (5 bases). Germline V gene sequence: CDR1 KGHDR, CDR2 SFDVKD. With 5 bases removed from V and 9 bases from J, the gap between germline ends came to 13 bases. The CDR3 totals 13 residues. The CDR3 nucleotides are TGTGCCACCAGTGGTAGCGCGACGGGTGAGCAGTTCTTC. Its translation is CATSGSATGEQFF.

In its sample, this clone was seen once. The chain joins TRBV7-8 to TRBJ1-1; 7 bases agree with TRBD1. Trimming at V came to 5 bases and at J to 0 bases, leaving 9 bases not matched to a gene. CDR3 length: 16 residues. The germline CDR1 and CDR2 sequences are SGHVS and FQNEAQ. CDR3 nucleotides: TGTGCCAGCAGCCATCGACAGGGAATGATGAACACTGAAGCTTTCTTT. Its protein is CASSHRQGMMNTEAFF.

The CDR3, as DNA: TGCGCCAGCAGCTTCTTACTGGCGGGGGGGCAAGATACGCAGTATTTT. Its protein product is CASSFLLAGGQDTQYF. V usage is TRBV5-1 and J usage is TRBJ2-3; 9 nucleotides align to TRBD2. The germline V gene has CDR1 SGHRS and CDR2 YFSETQ. V was clipped by 2 bases and J by 5 bases; unmatched bases: 9. The CDR3 spans 16 residues.

The V gene is TRBV29-1, the J gene TRBJ1-2; D may be TRBD1 (6 bases). The CDR3 is made up of 14 amino acids. The V end was cut by 7 bases, the J end by 4 bases, with 19 bases between. Per germline, CDR1 SQVTM and CDR2 ANQGSEA. CDR3 amino acids: CSGTTGDTGYGYTF. In DNA, the CDR3 is TGCAGCGGCACGACTGGGGACACCGGCTATGGCTACACCTTC.

This sequence joins TRBV7-2 and TRBJ2-7, with D perhaps matching TRBD2 (6 bases). Germline CDR1 reads SGHTA; CDR2 reads FQGNSA. V was cut by 5 bases and J by 2 bases, with 13 bases left in between. CDR3 length equals 14 residues. CDR3 amino acids: CASSPGGSPYEQYF. The CDR3 bases are TGTGCCAGCAGCCCCGGGGGTAGCCCCTACGAGCAGTACTTC.

The gene calls are TRBV6-5 and TRBJ1-4, with unresolved D. Germline V gives CDR1 MNHEY, CDR2 SVGAGI. This CDR3 has 15 residues. The V gene lost 2 bases and the J gene lost 0 bases, with 7 bases spanning the gap. CDR3 coding DNA: TGTGCCAGCAGTTACAACGGGGCAACTAATGAAAAACTGTTTTTT. Protein: CASSYNGATNEKLFF.

The rearrangement joins TRBV6-2 or TRBV6-3 to TRBJ1-2, with TRBD1 identical over 7 bases. V was clipped by 0 bases and J by 3 bases; unmatched bases: 16. The germline gives CDR1 MNHEY, CDR2 SVGEGT. The CDR3 has 19 residues. In DNA, the CDR3 is TGTGCCAGCAGTTACTCCCTCACCCTTGGGCAGGGGGTTTACTATGGCTACACCTTC. This gives the protein CASSYSLTLGQGVYYGYTF.